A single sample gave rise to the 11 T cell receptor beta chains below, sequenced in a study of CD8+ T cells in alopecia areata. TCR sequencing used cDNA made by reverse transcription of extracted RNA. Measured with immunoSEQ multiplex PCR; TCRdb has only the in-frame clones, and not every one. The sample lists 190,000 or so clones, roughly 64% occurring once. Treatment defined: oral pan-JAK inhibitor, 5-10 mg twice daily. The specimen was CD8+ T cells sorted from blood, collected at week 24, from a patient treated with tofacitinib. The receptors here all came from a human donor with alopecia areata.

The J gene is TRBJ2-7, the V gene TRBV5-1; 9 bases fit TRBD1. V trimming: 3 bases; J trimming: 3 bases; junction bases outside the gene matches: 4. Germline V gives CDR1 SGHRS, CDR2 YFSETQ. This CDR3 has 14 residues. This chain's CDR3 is CASSYRDRDYEQYF. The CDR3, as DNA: TGCGCCAGCAGCTACCGGGACAGGGACTACGAGCAGTACTTC.

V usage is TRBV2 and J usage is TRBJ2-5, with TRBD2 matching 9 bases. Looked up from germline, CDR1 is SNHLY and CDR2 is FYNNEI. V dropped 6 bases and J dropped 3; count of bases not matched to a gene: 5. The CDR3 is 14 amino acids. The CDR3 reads CASRLSSGEETQYF. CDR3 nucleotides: TGTGCCAGCAGGCTATCTAGCGGGGAAGAGACCCAGTACTTC.

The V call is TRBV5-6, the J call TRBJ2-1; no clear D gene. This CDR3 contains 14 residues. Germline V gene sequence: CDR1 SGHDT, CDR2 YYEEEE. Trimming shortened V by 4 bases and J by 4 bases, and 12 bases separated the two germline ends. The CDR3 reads CASSAPLGYNEQFF. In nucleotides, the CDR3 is TGTGCCAGCAGCGCTCCCCTGGGTTACAATGAGCAGTTCTTC.

Written as DNA, the CDR3 is TGTGCCAGCAGCCCTACGGGACGGAAGAATTCACCCCTCCACTTT. Protein product: CASSPTGRKNSPLHF. V and J are TRBV13 and TRBJ1-6, with D possibly matching TRBD1 (5 bases). This CDR3 region has 15 residues. CDR1 is PRHDT and CDR2 is FYEKMQ in the germline V gene (reference sequence). The V gene lost 5 bases and the J gene lost 7 bases, with 15 bases spanning the gap. Filled out from reference TRBV13 and TRBJ1-6, the complete variable domain reads AAGVIQSPRHLIKEKRETATLKCYPIPRHDTVYWYQQGPGQDPQFLISFYEKMQSDKGSIPDRFSAQQFSDYHSELNMSSLELGDSALYFCASSPTGRKNSPLHFGNGTRLTVT.

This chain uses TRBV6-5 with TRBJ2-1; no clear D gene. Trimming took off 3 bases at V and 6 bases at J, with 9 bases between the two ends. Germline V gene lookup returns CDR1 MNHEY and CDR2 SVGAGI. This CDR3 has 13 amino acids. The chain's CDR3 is CASSYNSPNEQFF. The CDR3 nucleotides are TGTGCCAGCAGTTATAACAGCCCCAATGAGCAGTTCTTC.

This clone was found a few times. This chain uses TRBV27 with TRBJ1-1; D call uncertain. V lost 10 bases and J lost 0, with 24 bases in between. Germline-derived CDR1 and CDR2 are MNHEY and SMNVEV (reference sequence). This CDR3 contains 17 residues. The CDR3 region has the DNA TGTGCCACCACCCGGCTCCCACCCGGACGGATGAACACTGAAGCTTTCTTT. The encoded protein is CATTRLPPGRMNTEAFF.

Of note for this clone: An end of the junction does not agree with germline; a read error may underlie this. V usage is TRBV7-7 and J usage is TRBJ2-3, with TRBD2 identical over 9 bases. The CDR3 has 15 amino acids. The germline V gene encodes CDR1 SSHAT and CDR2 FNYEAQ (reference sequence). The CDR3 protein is CASSLASGGIDTQYF. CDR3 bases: TGTGCTAGCAGCTTAGCCAGCGGGGGGATAGATACGCAGTATTTT.

CDR3 loop: CASSFRTGTYYEQYF. As DNA, the CDR3 is TGTGCCAGCAGCTTCAGGACAGGGACCTACTACGAGCAGTACTTC. This chain uses TRBV7-2 with TRBJ2-7; 8 bases match TRBD1. J lost 3 bases, V lost 3 bases, and 7 bases had no gene match. The CDR3 runs 15 residues. CDR1 and CDR2 from the germline V gene are SGHTA and FQGNSA.

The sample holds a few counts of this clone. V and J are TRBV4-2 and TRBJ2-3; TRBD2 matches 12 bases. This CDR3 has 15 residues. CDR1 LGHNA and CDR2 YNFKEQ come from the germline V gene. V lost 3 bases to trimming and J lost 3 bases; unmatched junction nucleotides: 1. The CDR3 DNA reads TGTGCCAGCAGCCATCTAGCGGGGGGGACAGATACGCAGTATTTT. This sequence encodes CASSHLAGGTDTQYF.

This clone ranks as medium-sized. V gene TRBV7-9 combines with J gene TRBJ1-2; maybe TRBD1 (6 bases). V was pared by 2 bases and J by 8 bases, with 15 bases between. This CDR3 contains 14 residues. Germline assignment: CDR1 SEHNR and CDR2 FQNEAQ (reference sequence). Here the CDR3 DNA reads TGTGCCAGCAGCTTATCTTTCGGGACAAAGGGCTACACCTTC. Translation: CASSLSFGTKGYTF.

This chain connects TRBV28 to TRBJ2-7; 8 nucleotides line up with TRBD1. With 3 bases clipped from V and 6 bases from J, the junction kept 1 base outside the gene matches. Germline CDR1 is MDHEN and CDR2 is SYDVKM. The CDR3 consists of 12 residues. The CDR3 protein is CASSLDRAEQYF. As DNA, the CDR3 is TGTGCCAGCAGTTTGGACAGGGCCGAGCAGTACTTC.